Following are 11 T cell receptor beta chains from one sample sequenced in a study of blood T cell repertoires in COVID-19. Measured with immunoSEQ multiplex PCR; TCRdb has only the in-frame clones, and not every one. The data contain some 180,000 clones, around nine tenths of them singletons. The sequenced sample was peripheral blood. These receptor sequences come from a man aged 45-65 years with acute or convalescent COVID-19.

This sequence joins TRBV19 and TRBJ1-5; possible D gene TRBD1, 5 bases. V gave up 2 bases and J gave up 6 bases, with 8 bases separating them. This CDR3 has 13 amino acids. The germline gives CDR1 LNHDA, CDR2 SQIVND (reference sequence). CDR3 DNA sequence: TGTGCCAGTAGTATACAGGGAAGTCAGCCCCAGCATTTT. It translates to CASSIQGSQPQHF. The complete variable domain, with remaining parts taken from reference TRBV19 and TRBJ1-5, reads DGGITQSPKYLFRKEGQNVTLSCEQNLNHDAMYWYRQDPGQGLRLIYYSQIVNDFQKGDIAEGYSVSREKKESFPLTVTSAQKNPTAFYLCASSIQGSQPQHFGDGTRLSIL.

This clone showed up just once. This sequence joins TRBV4-3 and TRBJ2-3; TRBD2 matches at 9 bases. The CDR3 is 19 residues long. In germline, CDR1 is LGHNA, CDR2 YSLEER. The junction had 16 bases not matched to a gene; V was cut back by 0 bases and J by 6 bases. DNA of the CDR3: TGCGCCAGCAGCCAAGACCTGGCGGAGGCGGGGGGGTCAGGGGATACGCAGTATTTT. Amino acids: CASSQDLAEAGGSGDTQYF.

The rearrangement uses TRBV9 and TRBJ2-1; possible D gene TRBD2, 6 bases. This CDR3 spans 13 amino acids. Trimming took 7 bases from V and 6 from J, leaving 14 bases between them. In germline, CDR1 is SGDLS, CDR2 YYNGEE. CDR3 bases: TGTGCCAGCGGGCAGGGAGCGGGCAATGAGCAGTTCTTC. Its translation is CASGQGAGNEQFF.

This clone was found a few times. This chain connects TRBV3-1 (or the pseudogene TRBV3-2) to TRBJ1-1, with 7 bases lining up with TRBD1. V trimming: 8 bases; J trimming: 1 base; junction bases outside the gene matches: 4. This CDR3 is built from 13 residues. Germline V lookup: CDR1 LGHDT, CDR2 YNNKEL (reference sequence). The DNA of the CDR3 is TGTGCCAGCGGTTCAGGGGGGAACACTGAAGCTTTCTTT. This gives the protein CASGSGGNTEAFF.

This chain uses TRBV10-3 with TRBJ2-6, with D possibly being TRBD2 (5 bases). Germline assignment: CDR1 ENHRY and CDR2 SYGVKD. Deletions cut 0 bases from V and 3 bases from J, with 9 bases between. The CDR3 covers 16 residues. The DNA for the CDR3 is TGTGCCATCAGTGAGTCGATAGGGAGTGGGGCCAACGTCCTGACTTTC. Its translation: CAISESIGSGANVLTF.

In this sample, this clone turned up once. This chain joins TRBV11-2 and TRBJ1-3; D is undetermined. This CDR3 contains 12 residues. V shed 6 bases and J shed 0 bases, with 3 bases lying between them. CDR1 is SGHAT, CDR2 FQNNGV, per germline. The CDR3 sequence is CASSRSGNTIYF. The CDR3 DNA reads TGTGCCAGCAGTCGCTCTGGAAACACCATATATTTT.

The rearrangement uses TRBV15 and TRBJ1-5; maybe TRBD1 (5 bases). Germline V lookup: CDR1 LNHNV, CDR2 YYDKDF (reference sequence). Trimming pared 8 bases from V and 2 bases from J, leaving 7 bases between. The CDR3 extends over 12 amino acids. Written as DNA, the CDR3 is TGTGCCACCCGGGGGGGCAATCAGCCCCAGCATTTT. This translates into CATRGGNQPQHF. The complete variable domain, with remaining parts taken from reference TRBV15 and TRBJ1-5, reads DAMVIQNPRYQVTQFGKPVTLSCSQTLNHNVMYWYQQKSSQAPKLLFHYYDKDFNNEADTPDNFQSRRPNTSFCFLDIRSPGLGDTAMYLCATRGGNQPQHFGDGTRLSIL.

The rearrangement uses TRBV12-5 and TRBJ1-2, with a weak D call TRBD1 (6 bases). Germline-derived CDR1 and CDR2 are LGHNT and FRNRAP. This CDR3 region has 12 residues. V was cut by 7 bases and J by 5 bases, with 11 bases left in between. In nucleotides, the CDR3 is TGTGCTAGTGAAAAACAGGGTTATGGCTACACCTTC. This translates into CASEKQGYGYTF. The whole variable domain, filled in from reference TRBV12-5 and TRBJ1-2, reads DARVTQTPRHKVTEMGQEVTMRCQPILGHNTVFWYRQTMMQGLELLAYFRNRAPLDDSGMPKDRFSAEMPDATLATLKIQPSEPRDSAVYFCASEKQGYGYTFGSGTRLTVV.

V gene TRBV28 combines with J gene TRBJ1-4, with TRBD1 matching over 8 bases. V was pared by 1 base and J by 8 bases, with 6 bases of the junction left unmatched. Germline V lookup: CDR1 MDHEN, CDR2 SYDVKM. The CDR3 runs 15 residues. The CDR3, as DNA: TGTGCCAGCAGTTTATTCCAGGGGGCAGGGGAAAAACTGTTTTTT. Its protein is CASSLFQGAGEKLFF.

The chain joins TRBV6-2 or TRBV6-3 to TRBJ2-5; possible D gene TRBD1, 5 bases. Germline CDR1 MNHEY, CDR2 SVGEGT. Trimming pared 3 bases from V and 2 bases from J, leaving 7 bases between. The CDR3 has 13 residues. The CDR3 loop is CASSYTGQETQYF. DNA for the CDR3: TGTGCCAGCAGTTATACAGGTCAAGAGACCCAGTACTTC.

The chain has TRBV28 and TRBJ2-2, with D perhaps matching TRBD1 (5 bases). The CDR3 length is 16 residues. V dropped 2 bases and J dropped 4 bases, with 14 bases sitting between them. CDR1 is MDHEN and CDR2 is SYDVKM in the germline V gene. The CDR3 nucleotides read TGTGCCAGCAGTTTACCGGCAGGGTCGGGCACCGGGGAGCTGTTTTTT. Its protein product is CASSLPAGSGTGELFF.